This is a list of T cell receptor beta chains from one sample in a study of T cell changes during pregnancy in multiple sclerosis. TCRdb keeps only in-frame clones here, not all; method: immunoSEQ multiplex PCR. The table lists tens of thousands of clones, around 90% of them singletons. The source was CD4+ T cells from peripheral blood mononuclear cells, collected after pregnancy. These receptor sequences come from a female donor with multiple sclerosis, enrolled in a pregnancy study. Each CDR3 is given with its conserved first and last residue. The D gene is left open where the match is weak. A clone size is listed for some rows: how often the clone was seen (once, few, many), or a class if it is expanded.

v_gene,d_gene,abundance,j_gene,CDR3aa,CDR3nt
TRBV7-6,TRBD1,once,TRBJ1-2,CASSLGWDSGYGYTF,TGTGCCAGCAGCTTAGGTTGGGACAGTGGCTATGGCTACACCTTC
TRBV15,TRBD2,NA,TRBJ2-5,CATSRAQRGETQYF,TGTGCCACCAGCAGAGCCCAGCGGGGAGAGACCCAGTACTTC
TRBV5-4,TRBD2,NA,TRBJ2-1,CASSRSRGGLENEQFF,TGTGCCAGCAGTCGGAGTCGGGGGGGCCTGGAGAATGAGCAGTTCTTC
TRBV28,TRBD2,once,TRBJ2-1,CASTVAGVYEQFF,TGTGCCAGCACCGTAGCGGGGGTCTATGAGCAGTTCTTC
TRBV18,TRBD1,NA,TRBJ2-2,CASSPPGTGDTGELFF,TGTGCCAGCTCACCACCCGGGACAGGGGACACCGGGGAGCTGTTTTTT
TRBV7-8,TRBD1,NA,TRBJ1-1,CASSWGQGASNTEAFF,TGTGCCAGCAGCTGGGGACAGGGGGCCTCGAACACTGAAGCTTTCTTT
TRBV6-1,NA,NA,TRBJ1-4,CASRFYEKLFF,TGTGCCAGCAGGTTCTATGAAAAACTGTTTTTT
TRBV7-9,NA,NA,TRBJ1-1,CASSRYQGFAEAFF,TGTGCCAGCAGCCGATATCAGGGTTTCGCTGAAGCTTTCTTT
TRBV18,TRBD1,once,TRBJ1-1,CASSRGQGRTEAFF,TGTGCCAGCTCACGGGGACAGGGACGGACTGAAGCTTTCTTT
TRBV19,TRBD1,NA,TRBJ1-1,CASTERTGQEAFF,TGTGCCAGTACCGAAAGGACAGGCCAAGAAGCTTTCTTT
TRBV6-6,TRBD1,NA,TRBJ1-2,CASSYQTGIPYGYTF,TGTGCCAGCAGTTACCAGACAGGGATTCCTTATGGCTACACCTTC
TRBV30,TRBD1,NA,TRBJ1-1,CAWSTPGTGDTEAFF,TGTGCCTGGAGTACCCCCGGGACAGGGGACACTGAAGCTTTCTTT
TRBV10-2,NA,once,TRBJ1-2,CASSESRGFNYGYTF,TGCGCCAGCAGTGAGTCCCGGGGATTTAACTATGGCTACACCTTC
TRBV28,TRBD1,NA,TRBJ1-3,CASSLGTGSAGNTIYF,TGTGCCAGCAGTCTCGGGACAGGGTCAGCTGGAAACACCATATATTTT
TRBV23-1,NA,NA,TRBJ1-1,CASSPYTLTPEDTEAFF,TGCGCCAGCAGCCCCTACACCTTAACCCCCGAGGACACTGAAGCTTTCTTT
TRBV6-4,NA,NA,TRBJ1-1,CASSDWSGGEAFF,TGTGCCAGCAGTGACTGGTCCGGGGGTGAAGCTTTCTTT
TRBV28,NA,NA,TRBJ1-2,CASSFGQGPLYGYTF,TGTGCCAGCAGTTTTGGGCAGGGTCCCCTCTATGGCTACACCTTC
TRBV10-3,TRBD1,many,TRBJ1-1,CATGQGANTEAFF,TGTGCCACTGGACAGGGGGCGAACACTGAAGCTTTCTTT
TRBV5-4,TRBD1,NA,TRBJ1-1,CASSYSGTGYTEAFF,TGTGCCAGCAGCTATTCCGGGACAGGCTACACTGAAGCTTTCTTT
TRBV30,TRBD1,NA,TRBJ1-4,CAWSTGRDRVEKLFF,TGTGCCTGGAGCACCGGACGGGACAGGGTCGAAAAACTGTTTTTT
TRBV6-6,NA,NA,TRBJ2-3,CASSLAQGLRTDTQYF,TGTGCCAGCAGTCTGGCGCAGGGGTTGCGCACAGATACGCAGTATTTT
TRBV9,TRBD1,NA,TRBJ1-2,CASSVSLGQPYGYTF,TGTGCCAGCAGCGTGTCTTTGGGACAGCCCTATGGCTACACCTTC
TRBV6-5,TRBD1,NA,TRBJ1-1,CASSSTGGRYTEAFF,TGTGCCAGCAGTTCAACAGGGGGCCGGTACACTGAAGCTTTCTTT
TRBV10-1,TRBD1,NA,TRBJ1-3,CASSGTGTSGNTIYF,TGCGCCAGCAGCGGGACAGGAACCTCTGGAAACACCATATATTTT
TRBV30,NA,NA,TRBJ1-1,CAWRRNQRTEAFF,TGTGCCTGGAGACGGAACCAGAGGACTGAAGCTTTCTTT
TRBV14,TRBD2,NA,TRBJ2-5,CASSQVSGGTQYF,TGTGCCAGCAGCCAAGTCAGCGGGGGGACCCAGTACTTC
TRBV7-9,TRBD1,once,TRBJ1-4,CASSLTGDKTYEKLFF,TGTGCCAGCAGCTTAACAGGGGATAAAACGTATGAAAAACTGTTTTTT
TRBV27,NA,NA,TRBJ2-3,CASSRQQGLYTDTQYF,TGTGCCAGCAGCCGCCAACAGGGACTATACACAGATACGCAGTATTTT